The clone carrying this T cell receptor (beta chain) has a count of ten or more. Its specificity is not known. Every sample gave at least 5 micrograms of total RNA when it was extracted. Primed by a sample-barcoded 5' primer and a J-beta primer mix, a second PCR proceeded for about 7 to 11 cycles. TCRdb itself ran the 5' RACE reads through MiXCR, one entry per CDR3 protein. The sample includes some 700,000 distinct CDR3 sequences, about 42% of them seen just once. Trimming removed 4 bases from V and 2 bases from J; junction bases left unmatched: 1. This CDR3 is built from 15 residues. Germline V gene lookup returns CDR1 SGHTA and CDR2 FQGNSA. This specimen comes from a study of blood T cells in healthy people across ages. Study-wide findings and caveats: Across the age range, TCR beta diversity per million T cells fell in a roughly linear way. A greater number of naive CD4+ cells and higher diversity distinguished long-lived donors from aged donors.

The chain employs TRBV7-2 and TRBJ2-1; the match to TRBD2 covers 11 bases. The TCR was taken from a woman aged 60-70 years in good health. Sequencing was performed on blood. DNA for the CDR3: TGTGCCAGCAGCTCTAGCGGGAGGACCTACAATGAGCAGTTCTTC. Protein sequence: CASSSSGRTYNEQFF. The whole variable domain, filled in from reference TRBV7-2 and TRBJ2-1, reads GAGVSQSPSNKVTEKGKDVELRCDPISGHTALYWYRQSLGQGLEFLIYFQGNSAPDKSGLPSDRFSAERTGGSVSTLTIQRTQQEDSAVYLCASSSSGRTYNEQFFGPGTRLTVL.